Sequencing of this TCR beta chain was carried out in a study of cytomegalovirus exposure and HLA in healthy donors. In the PCR, 60 Vbeta and 13 Jbeta primers were used. Measured with immunoSEQ multiplex PCR; TCRdb has only the in-frame clones, and not every one. This sample has over 110,000 clones; 65% to 85% occur once, and the top ten carry 2% to 3%. General study results and limits: The authors later found most CMV-associated TCR beta chains appeared HLA-restricted.

About this clone: Antigen: not known.

The source material was PBMCs. This TCR was recovered from a male donor in good health and CMV-seronegative.

DNA of the CDR3: TGTGCCAGCAGCCCGAGCGGGAGCGGGGATACGCAGTATTTT. As protein: CASSPSGSGDTQYF. V usage is TRBV9 and J usage is TRBJ2-3, with 8 bases that match TRBD2. The CDR3 sequence is 14 residues long. V dropped 4 bases and J dropped 6; count of bases not matched to a gene: 7. CDR1 and CDR2 from the germline V gene are SGDLS and YYNGEE.